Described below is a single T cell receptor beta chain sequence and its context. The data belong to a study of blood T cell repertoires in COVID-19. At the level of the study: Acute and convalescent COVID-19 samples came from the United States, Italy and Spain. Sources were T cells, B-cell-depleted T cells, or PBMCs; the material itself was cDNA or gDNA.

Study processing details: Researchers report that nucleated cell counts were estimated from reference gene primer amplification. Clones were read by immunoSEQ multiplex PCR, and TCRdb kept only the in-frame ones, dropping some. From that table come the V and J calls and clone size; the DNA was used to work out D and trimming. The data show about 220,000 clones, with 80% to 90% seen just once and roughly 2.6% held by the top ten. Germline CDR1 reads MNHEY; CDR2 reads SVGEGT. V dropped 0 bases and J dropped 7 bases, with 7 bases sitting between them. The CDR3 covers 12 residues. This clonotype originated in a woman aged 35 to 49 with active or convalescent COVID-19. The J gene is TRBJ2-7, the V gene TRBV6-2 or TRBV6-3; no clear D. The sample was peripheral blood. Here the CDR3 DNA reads TGTGCCAGCAGTTACTCGAGGCGGGAGCAGTACTTC. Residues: CASSYSRREQYF.